A single sample is the source of the 5 T cell receptor beta chains below, sequenced in a study of molecular identifiers for immune sequencing clone quantification. One entry per CDR3 protein results from TCRdb running MiXCR on the PCR reads. Among some 650,000 distinct CDR3 sequences listed, just under 20% were seen once. Sequences were obtained from naive CD8+ T cells from blood, with Jurkat cell RNA spiked in. This sample's subset: FACS-sorted CD8+CD4-CCR7+CD45RA+ naive T cells. Receptors were obtained from a human donor in good health. Some libraries in this study had Jurkat cell RNA spiked in.

This clonotype was counted ten times or more. The J gene is TRBJ2-1, the V gene TRBV7-9, with TRBD2 matching 10 bases. This CDR3 is built from 16 residues. CDR1 and CDR2 from the germline V gene are SEHNR and FQNEAQ (reference sequence). Trimming cost V 5 bases and J 2 bases; bases outside gene matches: 6. The CDR3 DNA reads TGTGCCAGCAGCCCGAGGACTAGCGGAACCTACAATGAGCAGTTCTTC. Its protein product is CASSPRTSGTYNEQFF.

This clonotype has a count of ten or more. The chain is built from TRBV6-6 and TRBJ2-5, with a tentative D call TRBD1 (6 bases). V was trimmed by 5 bases and J by 2 bases, leaving 9 bases between them. The CDR3 has 13 residues. Per the germline V gene, CDR1 is MNHNY and CDR2 is SVGAGI (reference sequence). The CDR3, as DNA: TGTGCCAGCAGTCAGGGACATCAAGAGACCCAGTACTTC. Protein sequence: CASSQGHQETQYF.

This clonotype was observed many times. CDR3 nucleotide sequence: TGTGCCAGCAGCATCCGGGGGGGCGACAGTTTCGGGGAGCTGTTTTTT. It specifies CASSIRGGDSFGELFF. The rearrangement joins TRBV21-1 to TRBJ2-2; TRBD1 is the table's D call, not checked against the DNA. TRBV21-1 is tagged as a pseudogene. This CDR3 region has 16 residues.

Only a few counts were recorded for this clonotype. The chain uses TRBV27 and TRBJ1-2; D unresolved. CDR1 is MNHEY and CDR2 is SMNVEV in the germline V gene (reference sequence). The CDR3 spans 12 residues. V was cut by 4 bases and J by 8 bases, with 11 bases left in between. The CDR3 bases are TGTGCCAGCAGTTCAATAGGGAGCGGCTACACCTTC. Translated: CASSSIGSGYTF.

A word on this clonotype: Since a much larger clone is just one base distant, this may be a read error. The chain has TRBV19 and TRBJ1-1; D uncertain. CDR1 and CDR2 from the germline V gene are LNHDA and SQIVND (reference sequence). This CDR3 spans 13 amino acids. The V end was cut by 6 bases, the J end by 1 base, with 9 bases between. The CDR3 DNA reads as TGTGCCAGTAGATATACAGCGAACACTGAAGCTTTCTTT. Translated: CASRYTANTEAFF.